Listed here are 13 T cell receptor beta chains from one sample, sequenced in a study of early T cells in non-severe SARS-CoV-2 infection. TCRdb used MiXCR to reprocess the 5' RACE reads, holding one entry per CDR3 protein. Of about 83,000 distinct CDR3 sequences in the sample, 11% to 15% were seen once. Sequences were obtained from whole blood. These TCRs come from an adult who was a healthcare worker with PCR-confirmed SARS-CoV-2 infection or an uninfected control (not recorded which).

This sequence joins TRBV4-1 and TRBJ2-1; no firm D call. The germline gives CDR1 MGHRA, CDR2 YSYEKL. The CDR3 spans 15 residues. Trimming pared 4 bases from V and 7 bases from J, leaving 17 bases between. This CDR3 is CASSPGLTSQNEQFF. Written as DNA, the CDR3 is TGCGCCAGCAGCCCGGGCCTCACCAGTCAAAATGAGCAGTTCTTC.

This clonotype has a count of ten or more. This chain joins TRBV6-5 and TRBJ2-1; 9 nucleotides line up with TRBD2. Trimming removed 0 bases from V and 7 bases from J; junction bases left unmatched: 16. Germline CDR1 MNHEY, CDR2 SVGAGI. CDR3 length equals 19 residues. CDR3 DNA: TGTGCCAGCAGTTACTCTGTTAGCGGGAGAGGGCGGTTTTGGAATGAGCAGTTCTTC. This codes for CASSYSVSGRGRFWNEQFF.

This clonotype was detected ten times or more. At one of its ends the junction is not consistent with the germline gene, which may arise from a read error. V is TRBV7-7 and J is TRBJ2-5, with TRBD2 matching 13 bases. The germline gives CDR1 SSHAT, CDR2 FNYEAQ (reference sequence). This CDR3 has 18 residues. The chain's CDR3 is CASSPQAGLAGPQETQYF. As DNA, the CDR3 is TGTGCTAGCAGCCCTCAAGCGGGACTAGCGGGGCCCCAAGAGACCCAGTACTTC.

Many counts were recorded for this clonotype. V is TRBV11-2 and J is TRBJ2-5; TRBD2 matches 9 bases. This CDR3 is 15 amino acids long. Germline CDR1 reads SGHAT; CDR2 reads FQNNGV. V gave up 5 bases and J gave up 6 bases; unmatched junction bases: 10. The DNA of the CDR3 is TGTGCCAGCAGCCCTGATGGACTAGCGATGAAGACCCAGTACTTC. It specifies CASSPDGLAMKTQYF. Full variable domain (remainder filled in from reference TRBV11-2 and TRBJ2-5): EAGVAQSPRYKIIEKRQSVAFWCNPISGHATLYWYQQILGQGPKLLIQFQNNGVVDDSQLPKDRFSAERLKGVDSTLKIQPAKLEDSAVYLCASSPDGLAMKTQYFGPGTRLLVL.

This clonotype was found a few times. The chain employs TRBV20-1 and TRBJ2-7; tentative D call: TRBD1 (6 bases). With 5 bases removed from V and 0 bases from J, the gap between germline ends came to 11 bases. Germline CDR1 is DFQATT and CDR2 is SNEGSKA (reference sequence). The CDR3 has 13 residues. For the CDR3, the DNA is TGCAGTGCTTCGGACAGAAGCTCCTACGAGCAGTACTTC. The encoded protein is CSASDRSSYEQYF.

This chain uses TRBV29-1 with TRBJ2-2; 7 bases are a match to TRBD1. Germline CDR1 SQVTM, CDR2 ANQGSEA. Germline trimming cut 6 bases from V and 1 base from J; bases unmatched to any gene: 11. The length of the CDR3 is 16 residues. The CDR3 here is CSVSTPGTVNTGELFF. In nucleotides, the CDR3 is TGCAGCGTCTCTACTCCCGGGACAGTGAACACCGGGGAGCTGTTTTTT.

At least ten counts were recorded for this clonotype. The chain couples TRBV7-9 to TRBJ1-2; 9 nucleotides agree with TRBD1. The V gene's germline CDR1 is SEHNR and CDR2 FQNEAQ (reference sequence). The CDR3 totals 16 residues. The junction had 13 bases not matched to a gene; V was cut back by 5 bases and J by 6 bases. The CDR3 region has the DNA TGTGCCAGCAGCCTTGGTACTACAGGGGGCAGGGATGGCTACACCTTC. Translating gives CASSLGTTGGRDGYTF.

This clonotype was observed many times. The rearrangement links TRBV20-1 to TRBJ1-1; no firm D call. Trimming removed 5 bases at V and 0 bases at J, with 4 bases between. CDR1 and CDR2 from the germline V gene are DFQATT and SNEGSKA (reference sequence). The CDR3 covers 11 residues. The CDR3: CSAPLNTEAFF. CDR3 nucleotides: TGCAGTGCTCCGTTGAACACTGAAGCTTTCTTT.

This clonotype was seen many times. The chain joins TRBV5-1 to TRBJ1-6, with TRBD1 identical over 7 bases. The CDR3 covers 15 residues. Germline loops: CDR1 SGHRS, CDR2 YFSETQ. V was clipped by 4 bases and J by 10 bases; unmatched bases: 11. CDR3 amino acids: CASSPITGEGSPLHF. The CDR3 DNA reads TGCGCCAGCAGCCCCATCACAGGGGAGGGATCACCCCTCCACTTT.

The sample holds many counts of this clonotype. The rearrangement joins TRBV11-2 to TRBJ2-1; 7 positions agree with TRBD2. CDR1 is SGHAT and CDR2 is FQNNGV in the germline V gene. V shed 1 base and J 6 bases; nucleotides not matched to a gene: 3. There are 14 residues in the CDR3. The CDR3 sequence: CASSLGGSGNEQFF. The CDR3 DNA sequence: TGTGCCAGCAGCTTAGGCGGGAGCGGCAATGAGCAGTTCTTC.

In this sample, this clonotype turned up many times. The J gene is TRBJ2-6, the V gene TRBV27; TRBD2 might be the D (6 bases). Looked up from germline, CDR1 is MNHEY and CDR2 is SMNVEV (reference sequence). This CDR3 comprises 16 residues. V was cut by 2 bases and J by 3 bases, with 11 bases left in between. CDR3 amino acids: CASSLLGGGGANVLTF. The DNA of the CDR3 is TGTGCCAGCAGTTTACTTGGGGGAGGTGGGGCCAACGTCCTGACTTTC. Supplemented by reference TRBV27 and TRBJ2-6, the full variable domain reads EAQVTQNPRYLITVTGKKLTVTCSQNMNHEYMSWYRQDPGLGLRQIYYSMNVEVTDKGDVPEGYKVSRKEKRNFPLILESPSPNQTSLYFCASSLLGGGGANVLTFGAGSRLTVL.

V and J are TRBV7-9 and TRBJ2-5; D unclear. Trimming removed 5 bases at V and 4 bases at J, with 14 bases between. Germline V lookup: CDR1 SEHNR, CDR2 FQNEAQ (reference sequence). The CDR3 totals 14 residues. The CDR3 DNA sequence: TGTGCCAGCAGCGAGTACAGCACGGGAGAGACCCAGTACTTC. Protein sequence: CASSEYSTGETQYF. Using reference TRBV7-9 and TRBJ2-5 for the parts outside the CDR3, the full variable domain is DTGVSQNPRHKITKRGQNVTFRCDPISEHNRLYWYRQTLGQGPEFLTYFQNEAQLEKSRLLSDRFSAERPKGSFSTLEIQRTEQGDSAMYLCASSEYSTGETQYFGPGTRLLVL.

The sample holds a few counts of this clonotype. This chain links TRBV5-1 with TRBJ2-7, with D possibly TRBD2 on 6 matching bases. Germline loops: CDR1 SGHRS, CDR2 YFSETQ. V lost 10 bases and J 6 bases, leaving 17 bases between the germline ends. The CDR3 is 12 amino acids. The CDR3 spells CASRGSLGEQYF. The DNA for the CDR3 is TGCGCCTCGCGGGGCTCTCTAGGCGAGCAGTACTTC.